Listed here is a single T cell receptor (beta chain). Its antigen is as yet unknown. The ends lost 3 bases at V and 8 bases at J; junction bases unmatched: 5. CDR1 and CDR2 (germline): SNHLY, FYNNEI. This CDR3 spans 14 amino acids. The sample is drawn from a study of beta chain features in type 1 diabetes. Expressed TCRB transcripts were sequenced, since all the RNA that had been isolated was reverse transcribed. The data were produced by immunoSEQ multiplex PCR, yet TCRdb's version contains in-frame clones alone and is incomplete. The sample yields about 220,000 clones, approximately 11% seen once. Overall study findings and caveats: Researchers report that Type 1 diabetes patients had moderately but significantly shorter TCRB CDR3s across all four CD4+ subsets.

This receptor was obtained from a man aged 18 to 30 in good health. This chain links TRBV2 with TRBJ2-1, with 9 bases aligning to TRBD2. What was sequenced was central memory CD4+ T cells from blood. The CDR3, as DNA: TGTGCCAGCAGTGAGCGGGAGGGCGCAGATGAGCAGTTCTTC. Its translation: CASSEREGADEQFF.